This TCR beta chain came from a study of shared clonotypes between healthy human individuals. Study-wide results and limits: Clonotype sharing among donors, it was expected, would be affected by sequencing depth.

TCRdb keeps only in-frame clones here, not all; method: immunoSEQ multiplex PCR. The top ten hold about 16% of the sample, which has some 320,000 clones, around nine tenths seen once. As to this clone: Its target is not known.

This TCR derives from a man aged 18-30 years in good health. Input material: memory CD8+ T cells sorted from blood. Regarding subset: CD45RO+ cells pooled with CCR7-negative TemRA cells.

The CDR3: CASSSRIATDTQYF. In DNA form, the CDR3 reads TGTGCCAGCAGCTCGAGGATAGCGACAGATACGCAGTATTTT. The chain uses TRBV9 and TRBJ2-3; maybe TRBD2 (5 bases). This CDR3 contains 14 residues. Deletions cut 4 bases from V and 3 bases from J, with 12 bases between. CDR1 and CDR2 from the germline V gene are SGDLS and YYNGEE.